This T cell receptor beta chain was identified in a study of cytomegalovirus exposure and HLA in healthy donors. Researchers ran the PCR with 60 Vbeta and 13 Jbeta primers. Libraries were prepared by immunoSEQ multiplex PCR; TCRdb keeps only in-frame clonotypes and omits some of them. Here the sample spans hundreds of thousands of clones, 70% to 80% being singletons. This sequence originates from a girl aged 2-15 years in good health and CMV-seronegative. The sequencing sample was made of PBMCs.

In DNA form, the CDR3 reads TGTGCCAGCAGTGAAGTACGCGGGAGGGCCTTAGGGAACACCGGGGAGCTGTTTTTT. Protein product: CASSEVRGRALGNTGELFF. This chain uses TRBV6-1 with TRBJ2-2, with 9 bases identical to TRBD2. The trim removed 1 base at V and 1 base at J, leaving 10 bases unmatched. Germline lookup yields CDR1 MNHNS and CDR2 SASEGT. The CDR3 is 19 residues long.